These T cell receptor beta chains were read from a single sample in a study of T cell repertoires in cytomegalovirus infection. TCRdb re-called the reads through MiXCR, storing one row per CDR3 protein. The repertoire holds nearly 650,000 distinct CDR3 sequences, with 20% to 25% as singletons. The sample comprised CD8+ T cells from PBMCs. The receptors were gathered from a human donor in good health (CMV status not recorded). Some clones in this sample may be carry-over from other donors' samples. Both conserved end residues are part of each CDR3. D genes are given only for firm matches. Clone size is shown for a subset of rows, as once, few, many or a class of expanded clone.

d_call	v_call	j_call	clone_size	cdr3_length	cdr3_aa	cdr3_nt
TRBD2	TRBV2	TRBJ2-4	.	17	CASSEPIAGGAKNIQYF	TGTGCCAGCAGTGAACCAATAGCGGGGGGTGCCAAAAACATTCAGTACTTC
.	TRBV25-1	TRBJ1-2	.	13	CASSEVRQGPSSF	TGTGCCAGCAGTGAAGTACGGCAGGGGCCGAGTTCCTTC
.	TRBV14	TRBJ2-3	few	14	CASSQYKRADTQYF	TGTGCCAGCAGCCAATATAAGCGAGCAGATACGCAGTATTTT
.	TRBV29-1	TRBJ2-2	.	13	CSADTTNTGELFF	TGCAGCGCGGACACGACAAACACCGGGGAGCTGTTTTTT
.	TRBV6-5	TRBJ2-1	few	13	CASSYVAGAEQFF	TGTGCCAGCAGTTACGTGGCAGGGGCTGAGCAGTTCTTC
.	TRBV4-1	TRBJ2-7	.	15	CASSQEVQRPSEQYF	TGCGCCAGCAGCCAAGAGGTACAGCGTCCTTCCGAGCAGTACTTC
TRBD1	TRBV5-1	TRBJ2-7	.	14	CASSLGDRSYGQYF	TGCGCCAGCAGCTTGGGGGACAGGTCATACGGGCAGTACTTC
.	TRBV7-9	TRBJ2-3	.	16	CASSSLENRRTDTQYF	TGTGCCAGCAGTTCACTAGAAAATCGTCGGACAGATACGCAGTATTTT
.	TRBV20-1	TRBJ1-5	few	14	CSASTGKRIQPQHF	TGCAGTGCCTCTACAGGGAAAAGAATTCAGCCCCAGCATTTT
.	TRBV7-6	TRBJ2-4	.	15	CASSPRDTIKGIQYF	TGTGCCAGCAGCCCCCGGGACACAATTAAGGGCATTCAGTACTTC
.	TRBV19	TRBJ1-1	.	13	CASSHQGSTEAFF	TGTGCCAGTAGTCACCAGGGGTCTACTGAAGCTTTCTTT
.	TRBV7-8	TRBJ2-2	many	13	CASSSWGTGELFF	TGTGCCAGCAGCAGCTGGGGCACCGGGGAGCTGTTTTTT
TRBD1	TRBV6-6	TRBJ1-5	.	14	CASTQGDRNQPQHF	TGTGCCAGCACCCAGGGGGACAGAAATCAGCCCCAGCATTTT
.	TRBV2	TRBJ2-2	.	15	CASSDSRHNTGELFF	TGTGCCAGCAGTGATTCTAGACACAACACCGGGGAGCTGTTTTTT
.	TRBV7-8	TRBJ2-7	many	12	CASSLEGEEQYF	TGTGCCAGCAGCTTAGAAGGTGAGGAGCAGTACTTC
.	TRBV7-9	TRBJ1-1	many	15	CASSLVSQGRTEAFF	TGTGCCAGCAGCTTAGTATCCCAGGGGCGCACTGAAGCTTTCTTT
.	TRBV29-1	TRBJ1-1	.	10	CSVAQLEAFF	TGCAGCGTTGCACAGCTTGAAGCTTTCTTT
.	TRBV29-1	TRBJ1-1	few	11	CSVVWWAEAFF	TGCAGCGTTGTCTGGTGGGCTGAAGCTTTCTTT
TRBD2	TRBV7-2	TRBJ2-3	many	17	CASSPRVVLAGPDTQYF	TGTGCCAGCAGCCCCCGAGTGGTCCTAGCGGGTCCAGATACGCAGTATTTT
.	TRBV29-1	TRBJ1-2	.	9	CSVGNGYTF	TGCAGCGTCGGTAATGGCTACACCTTC
TRBD2	TRBV7-9	TRBJ2-7	many	21	CASRRHEATTGGRGGSNEQYF	TGTGCCAGCAGACGTCACGAGGCGACTACTGGTGGGCGGGGGGGCTCCAACGAGCAGTACTTC
TRBD1	TRBV7-2	TRBJ1-2	.	15	CASSGWDSLGYGYTF	TGTGCCAGCAGCGGATGGGACAGCCTCGGCTATGGCTACACCTTC
.	TRBV5-4	TRBJ2-3	few	15	CASSLGEASTDTQYF	TGTGCCAGCAGCTTGGGTGAGGCTAGCACAGATACGCAGTATTTT